Below, 4 T cell receptor beta chains from the same sample are listed, as sequenced in a study of T-cell reconstitution after alpha-beta-depleted transplantation in children. It was with unique molecular identifiers that the TCRbeta library was prepared. TCRdb re-called the PCR reads through MiXCR, storing one row per CDR3 protein. Among about 460,000 distinct CDR3 sequences, around 13% were seen once, and the ten largest hold around 6.1%. Sequenced material: PBMCs from the stem cell graft donor, taken from the stem cell graft. The receptor set was obtained from a human donor who donated a stem cell graft to a child with combined immunodeficiency.

This clonotype was recorded many times. V gene TRBV29-1 combines with J gene TRBJ1-1; D perhaps matches TRBD1 (6 bases). The V end lost 0 bases, the J end lost 4 bases, and 9 bases lay between the germline ends. CDR3 size: 13 residues. CDR1 is SQVTM, CDR2 ANQGSEA, per germline. For the CDR3, the DNA is TGCAGCGTTGAAGACACAGGGTTCACTGAAGCTTTCTTT. Its translation is CSVEDTGFTEAFF. The full variable domain, with the rest looked up from reference TRBV29-1 and TRBJ1-1, is SAVISQKPSRDICQRGTSLTIQCQVDSQVTMMFWYRQQPGQSLTLIATANQGSEATYESGFVIDKFPISRPNLTFSTLTVSNMSPEDSSIYLCSVEDTGFTEAFFGQGTRLTVV.

This clonotype was observed a few times. The chain has TRBV20-1 and TRBJ2-3; 8 bases are a match to TRBD1. Germline trimming cut 3 bases from V and 2 bases from J; bases unmatched to any gene: 7. Germline CDR1 is DFQATT and CDR2 is SNEGSKA (reference sequence). The length of the CDR3 is 15 residues. CDR3 in amino acids: CSASKRTGLTDTQYF. CDR3 nucleotide sequence: TGCAGTGCTAGTAAAAGGACAGGGCTCACAGATACGCAGTATTTT.

J is TRBJ2-1 and V is TRBV4-3, with D unclear. CDR1 and CDR2 from the germline V gene are LGHNA and YSLEER. V was clipped by 2 bases and J by 2 bases, with 7 bases between them. The CDR3 is 14 amino acids. CDR3 sequence reads: CASSQSETYNEQFF. The CDR3 DNA follows: TGCGCCAGCAGCCAAAGCGAAACCTACAATGAGCAGTTCTTC.

The chain combines TRBV7-9 with TRBJ2-3; either TRBD1 or TRBD2 may supply D (5 bases each). Per the germline V gene, CDR1 is SEHNR and CDR2 is FQNEAQ (reference sequence). The V end was cut by 5 bases, the J end by 0 bases, with 18 bases between. The CDR3 consists of 17 residues. The CDR3 reads CASSLPIRDPSTDTQYF. As DNA, the CDR3 is TGTGCCAGCAGCCTCCCGATCCGGGACCCTAGCACAGATACGCAGTATTTT. The full variable domain, its missing parts supplied by reference TRBV7-9 and TRBJ2-3, is DTGVSQNPRHKITKRGQNVTFRCDPISEHNRLYWYRQTLGQGPEFLTYFQNEAQLEKSRLLSDRFSAERPKGSFSTLEIQRTEQGDSAMYLCASSLPIRDPSTDTQYFGPGTRLTVL.